Listed below are T cell receptor beta chains from one sample, sequenced in a study of T cells after yellow fever vaccination. MiXCR was run by TCRdb on the 5' RACE reads, yielding one entry per CDR3 protein. The sample includes around 590,000 distinct CDR3 sequences, 10% to 15% seen only once; the top ten take about 16%. This specimen was PBMCs, taken on the day of the yellow fever booster vaccination. The receptors shown here come from a man between 25 and 39 years old who received the YFV17D yellow fever vaccine. The CDR3 runs from the conserved cysteine through the conserved F or W. Each record gives: D gene, V gene, J gene, clone size, CDR3 DNA, CDR3 protein. The D gene is left open where the match is weak. Only part of the rows carry a size: once, few, many, or a class if the clone is expanded.

d_call: TRBD2; v_call: TRBV7-2; j_call: TRBJ2-7; clone_size: NA; cdr3_nt: TGTGCCAGCAGCTTGGTAGGGACTAGCGGAAGCTACGAGCAGTACTTC; cdr3_aa: CASSLVGTSGSYEQYF
d_call: NA; v_call: TRBV12-3/TRBV12-4; j_call: TRBJ2-7; clone_size: few; cdr3_nt: TGTGCCAGCAGCAAGGAGGCAGGCTACGAGCAGTACTTC; cdr3_aa: CASSKEAGYEQYF
d_call: NA; v_call: TRBV18; j_call: TRBJ2-7; clone_size: NA; cdr3_nt: TGTGCCAGCTCACCGGGTAGGGACACCCTATCGTACGAGCAGTACTTC; cdr3_aa: CASSPGRDTLSYEQYF
d_call: NA; v_call: TRBV7-2; j_call: TRBJ1-1; clone_size: few; cdr3_nt: TGTGCCAGCAGCTTTAGGGGTGGGGCTGAAGCTTTCTTT; cdr3_aa: CASSFRGGAEAFF
d_call: TRBD2; v_call: TRBV7-7; j_call: TRBJ2-7; clone_size: few; cdr3_nt: TGTGCCAGCGGGCGGGAGTCTTCCTACGAGCAGTACTTC; cdr3_aa: CASGRESSYEQYF
d_call: NA; v_call: TRBV28; j_call: TRBJ1-4; clone_size: few; cdr3_nt: TGTGCCAGCACCACCCCTGGCCGTGAAAAACTGTTTTTT; cdr3_aa: CASTTPGREKLFF
d_call: NA; v_call: TRBV14; j_call: TRBJ2-2; clone_size: many; cdr3_nt: TGTGCCAGCAGCCAGCTGCGGGGAAATCAGTACACCGGGGAGCTGTTTTTT; cdr3_aa: CASSQLRGNQYTGELFF
d_call: TRBD2; v_call: TRBV7-9; j_call: TRBJ2-3; clone_size: few; cdr3_nt: TGTGCCAGCAGCTTGGGACTAGCGGGAGGCGAAGATACGCAGTATTTT; cdr3_aa: CASSLGLAGGEDTQYF
d_call: TRBD1; v_call: TRBV5-1; j_call: TRBJ1-4; clone_size: NA; cdr3_nt: TGCGCCAGCAGCTTGACGACAGGGGTTGGCGAAAAACTGTTTTTT; cdr3_aa: CASSLTTGVGEKLFF
d_call: NA; v_call: TRBV9; j_call: TRBJ2-1; clone_size: few; cdr3_nt: TGTGCCAGCAGTGAAGGCAGGAATGAGCAGTTCTTC; cdr3_aa: CASSEGRNEQFF
d_call: NA; v_call: TRBV7-9; j_call: TRBJ2-7; clone_size: few; cdr3_nt: TGTGCCAGCAGCCCCCGGCTGGGAGCGGACGGATACGAGCAGTACTTC; cdr3_aa: CASSPRLGADGYEQYF
d_call: TRBD1; v_call: TRBV6-4; j_call: TRBJ1-6; clone_size: few; cdr3_nt: TGTGCCAGCAGTGAGGCAGGGGGAAATTCACCCCTCCACTTT; cdr3_aa: CASSEAGGNSPLHF
d_call: NA; v_call: TRBV7-9; j_call: TRBJ2-7; clone_size: few; cdr3_nt: TGTGCCAGCAGCTTTAGTGGATATAAGGTCGAGCAGTACTTC; cdr3_aa: CASSFSGYKVEQYF
d_call: TRBD1; v_call: TRBV20-1; j_call: TRBJ2-7; clone_size: NA; cdr3_nt: TGCAGTGGAGTCCCTGCACAGGGGAATCAATACGAGCAGTACTTC; cdr3_aa: CSGVPAQGNQYEQYF
d_call: NA; v_call: TRBV5-1; j_call: TRBJ2-5; clone_size: NA; cdr3_nt: TGCGCCAGCAGCTTGGACCTCGGCAGGGCGGATACCCAGTACTTC; cdr3_aa: CASSLDLGRADTQYF
d_call: NA; v_call: TRBV6-5; j_call: TRBJ2-1; clone_size: few; cdr3_nt: TGTGCCAGCAGTTACTCGATTATTAATGAGCAGTTCTTC; cdr3_aa: CASSYSIINEQFF
d_call: NA; v_call: TRBV3-1; j_call: TRBJ2-2; clone_size: NA; cdr3_nt: TGTGCCAGCAGCCAAGGCCAGGGTAGTAGCACCGGGGAGCTGTTTTTT; cdr3_aa: CASSQGQGSSTGELFF
d_call: TRBD2; v_call: TRBV28; j_call: TRBJ2-1; clone_size: few; cdr3_nt: TGTGCCAGCAGTCCGGGACTAGCGAGCAATGAGCAGTTCTTC; cdr3_aa: CASSPGLASNEQFF
d_call: NA; v_call: TRBV5-6; j_call: TRBJ2-7; clone_size: few; cdr3_nt: TGTGCCAGCAGCTTAACCGGAGAGGGGCAGTACTTC; cdr3_aa: CASSLTGEGQYF
d_call: TRBD2; v_call: TRBV12-3/TRBV12-4; j_call: TRBJ2-7; clone_size: few; cdr3_nt: TGTGCCAGCAGTCCTACCCCTAGCGGGAACTACGAGCAGTACTTC; cdr3_aa: CASSPTPSGNYEQYF
d_call: NA; v_call: TRBV7-7; j_call: TRBJ2-1; clone_size: many; cdr3_nt: TGTGCTAGCAGCTTAACGGAGTACAATGAGCAGTTCTTC; cdr3_aa: CASSLTEYNEQFF
d_call: NA; v_call: TRBV5-1; j_call: TRBJ2-1; clone_size: NA; cdr3_nt: TGCGCCAGCAGCATGCAGGGGAATGAGCAGTTCTTC; cdr3_aa: CASSMQGNEQFF
d_call: NA; v_call: TRBV20-1; j_call: TRBJ2-7; clone_size: few; cdr3_nt: TGCAGTGCTAGAGATCCGGACTCCCGGGGACCAATTTACGAGCAGTACTTC; cdr3_aa: CSARDPDSRGPIYEQYF
d_call: NA; v_call: TRBV5-1; j_call: TRBJ2-7; clone_size: few; cdr3_nt: TGCGCCAGCAGCTTGGGCAACAGATTGGACGAGCAGTACTTC; cdr3_aa: CASSLGNRLDEQYF
d_call: TRBD2; v_call: TRBV7-8; j_call: TRBJ2-7; clone_size: NA; cdr3_nt: TGTGCCAGCAGCCCCACCGAGACGGGAGGGTTTCGGCTCGAGCAGTACTTC; cdr3_aa: CASSPTETGGFRLEQYF
d_call: TRBD2; v_call: TRBV4-3; j_call: TRBJ2-3; clone_size: few; cdr3_nt: TGCGCCAGCAGCACACGGACTAGCGGGTTAGGGGATACGCAGTATTTT; cdr3_aa: CASSTRTSGLGDTQYF
d_call: TRBD2; v_call: TRBV7-6; j_call: TRBJ2-5; clone_size: NA; cdr3_nt: TGTGCCAGCAGCTTCGGCGGGAGGGCCCGAGAGACCCAGTACTTC; cdr3_aa: CASSFGGRARETQYF
d_call: NA; v_call: TRBV7-3; j_call: TRBJ2-1; clone_size: few; cdr3_nt: TGTGCCAGCAGCTGGGACGGATTAGACAATGAGCAGTTCTTC; cdr3_aa: CASSWDGLDNEQFF
d_call: TRBD2; v_call: TRBV5-1; j_call: TRBJ2-1; clone_size: many; cdr3_nt: TGCGCCAGCAGCTTGGTCTGGGCTAGCGGGAGTGAAAATGAGCAGTTCTTC; cdr3_aa: CASSLVWASGSENEQFF
d_call: TRBD2; v_call: TRBV6-5; j_call: TRBJ2-7; clone_size: NA; cdr3_nt: TGTGCCAGCAGTTATGTAGCGGGAGGCTCCTACGAGCAGTACTTC; cdr3_aa: CASSYVAGGSYEQYF
d_call: TRBD2; v_call: TRBV29-1; j_call: TRBJ2-7; clone_size: NA; cdr3_nt: TGCAGCGTTAGACTAGCGGGAGCGTACGAGCAGTACTTC; cdr3_aa: CSVRLAGAYEQYF
d_call: NA; v_call: TRBV30; j_call: TRBJ2-7; clone_size: NA; cdr3_nt: TGTGCCTGGAGTCAGGGCGGGTTCGCCTACGAGCAGTACTTC; cdr3_aa: CAWSQGGFAYEQYF
d_call: TRBD2; v_call: TRBV20-1; j_call: TRBJ2-3; clone_size: NA; cdr3_nt: TGCAGTGCTGGACTAGTGGGAGCGGATACGCAGTATTTT; cdr3_aa: CSAGLVGADTQYF
d_call: TRBD1; v_call: TRBV18; j_call: TRBJ2-6; clone_size: few; cdr3_nt: TGTGCCAGCTCACCTCGTCGGACAGGGGTCGCTGGGGCCAACGTCCTGACTTTC; cdr3_aa: CASSPRRTGVAGANVLTF
d_call: TRBD1; v_call: TRBV5-1; j_call: TRBJ2-7; clone_size: many; cdr3_nt: TGCGCCAGCAGCTTGGGACAGGGTGCCTACGAGCAGTACTTC; cdr3_aa: CASSLGQGAYEQYF
d_call: NA; v_call: TRBV5-1; j_call: TRBJ2-5; clone_size: few; cdr3_nt: TGCGCCGGATCGCCAGGGGCGAGAGAGACCCAGTACTTC; cdr3_aa: CAGSPGARETQYF
d_call: NA; v_call: TRBV5-6; j_call: TRBJ1-2; clone_size: NA; cdr3_nt: TGTGCCAGCAGCTTGTTAACAGGTGGGAAGTTCACCTTC; cdr3_aa: CASSLLTGGKFTF
d_call: NA; v_call: TRBV12-3/TRBV12-4; j_call: TRBJ2-7; clone_size: NA; cdr3_nt: TGTGCCAGCAGTTTATTAGTTGTTGAAAACGAGCAGTACTTC; cdr3_aa: CASSLLVVENEQYF
d_call: NA; v_call: TRBV10-2; j_call: TRBJ2-1; clone_size: many; cdr3_nt: TGCGCCAGCACACAGGTAACCTACAATGAGCAGTTCTTC; cdr3_aa: CASTQVTYNEQFF
d_call: NA; v_call: TRBV20-1; j_call: TRBJ2-3; clone_size: few; cdr3_nt: TGCAGTGCTAGAGATTTAGGGTTTGGGGGTCGGACAGATACGCAGTATTTT; cdr3_aa: CSARDLGFGGRTDTQYF
d_call: TRBD1; v_call: TRBV19; j_call: TRBJ1-1; clone_size: NA; cdr3_nt: TGTGCCAGTAGTAAAGGGACAGGGGTCCTGAACACTGAAGCTTTCTTT; cdr3_aa: CASSKGTGVLNTEAFF
d_call: TRBD2; v_call: TRBV20-1; j_call: TRBJ2-1; clone_size: NA; cdr3_nt: TGCAGTGCTGTGTCTAGCGGTTCCTACAATGAGCAGTTCTTC; cdr3_aa: CSAVSSGSYNEQFF
d_call: NA; v_call: TRBV6-2/TRBV6-3; j_call: TRBJ2-7; clone_size: NA; cdr3_nt: TGTGCCAGCAAGGCCGGGACGGCCGCACCTGTGGGGCAGTACTTC; cdr3_aa: CASKAGTAAPVGQYF
d_call: NA; v_call: TRBV11-2; j_call: TRBJ2-7; clone_size: NA; cdr3_nt: TGTGCCAGCAGCCCAGGCGTCGGTCCGTACTTC; cdr3_aa: CASSPGVGPYF
d_call: TRBD2; v_call: TRBV5-8; j_call: TRBJ2-3; clone_size: NA; cdr3_nt: TGTGCCAGCAGCGTACGGGAGACCCTAGCGGGGAAAGATACGCAGTATTTT; cdr3_aa: CASSVRETLAGKDTQYF
d_call: NA; v_call: TRBV5-1; j_call: TRBJ2-1; clone_size: NA; cdr3_nt: TGCGCCAGCAGCTTGGACAAATACAATGAGCAGTTCTTC; cdr3_aa: CASSLDKYNEQFF
d_call: NA; v_call: TRBV12-3/TRBV12-4; j_call: TRBJ2-1; clone_size: many; cdr3_nt: TGTGCCAGCAGGCTGTCGGGGTACAATGAGCAGTTCTTC; cdr3_aa: CASRLSGYNEQFF